The 29 T cell receptor beta chains in this list originate from one sample, sequenced in a study of regulatory T cells in long-lasting Graves disease. Arm-PCR of CDR3 regions with iRepertoire HTBI primers generated TCR beta libraries. Via MiXCR, TCRdb re-called the multiplex PCR reads, giving one row per CDR3 protein. Found here are some 340,000 distinct CDR3 sequences, roughly 24% of them singletons; the top ten hold about 27%. Time point indicated: persistent/refractory GD, antithyroid drugs over 5 years with positive TRAb. PBMC RNA was the source of the TCR library. The material sequenced was peripheral blood mononuclear cells (PBMCs), taken when the disease was refractory, from a patient treated with antithyroid drugs. The receptors here all came from a woman in her thirties or forties with Graves disease.

In this sample, this clonotype turned up many times. The chain is built from TRBV12-3 or TRBV12-4 and TRBJ1-1; 9 bases are shared with TRBD1. J gave up 5 bases and V 7 bases, and 11 bases lay outside the gene matches. This CDR3 contains 15 residues. The CDR3: CASTPFGTGWTEAFF. The CDR3 bases are TGTGCCAGCACCCCATTCGGGACAGGGTGGACTGAAGCTTTCTTT.

CDR3 in DNA: TGTGCCAGCAGTCCGAGAGGGAGGGCCAAGGATACGCAGTATTTT. Translation: CASSPRGRAKDTQYF. This rearrangement joins TRBV28 to TRBJ2-3; 7 bases agree with TRBD2. Trimming removed 5 bases from V and 6 bases from J; junction bases left unmatched: 11. The CDR3 spans 15 residues. Germline V gene lookup returns CDR1 MDHEN and CDR2 SYDVKM.

The chain recombines TRBV12-3 or TRBV12-4 with TRBJ2-7, with D perhaps matching TRBD2 (6 bases). Trimming took off 6 bases at V and 2 bases at J, with 11 bases between the two ends. The CDR3 spans 13 residues. In DNA, the CDR3 is TGTGCCAGCAGGGCTCGCGGGGCCTACGAGCAGTACTTC. Translated, it gives CASRARGAYEQYF.

This chain joins TRBV6-1 and TRBJ2-5; no definite D call. Germline V gene sequence: CDR1 MNHNS, CDR2 SASEGT. Deletions cut 5 bases from V and 4 bases from J, with 14 bases between. The CDR3 runs 14 residues. The CDR3 region has the DNA TGTGCCAGCAGTCGCGACAATCTAGGAGAGACCCAGTACTTC. Residues: CASSRDNLGETQYF.

The table lists this clonotype with many counts. The gene calls are TRBV11-2 and TRBJ2-7, with 9 bases identical to TRBD2. The CDR3 is 13 residues long. Germline V gives CDR1 SGHAT, CDR2 FQNNGV. V lost 10 bases and J lost 5; bases outside the gene matches: 9. The CDR3 spells CATKLASGNEQYF. In DNA, the CDR3 is TGTGCCACCAAATTGGCTAGCGGGAACGAGCAGTACTTC.

This clonotype came up many times. V and J are TRBV28 and TRBJ2-5, with unresolved D. Trimming took off 6 bases at V and 4 bases at J, with 15 bases between the two ends. This CDR3 comprises 14 residues. Germline V gene data show CDR1 as MDHEN and CDR2 as SYDVKM. CDR3 amino acids: CASSSPLGAETQYF. In DNA, the CDR3 is TGTGCCAGCAGCTCACCGTTAGGCGCAGAGACCCAGTACTTC. Combining the CDR3 with reference TRBV28 and TRBJ2-5 gives the whole variable domain DVKVTQSSRYLVKRTGEKVFLECVQDMDHENMFWYRQDPGLGLRLIYFSYDVKMKEKGDIPEGYSVSREKKERFSLILESASTNQTSMYLCASSSPLGAETQYFGPGTRLLVL.

J is TRBJ1-2 and V is TRBV20-1; D is ambiguous. Trimming removed 6 bases from V and 3 bases from J, with 14 bases in between. CDR1 is DFQATT and CDR2 is SNEGSKA in the germline V gene (reference sequence). The CDR3 is 13 residues long. This CDR3 is CSALDPRDYGYTF. DNA for the CDR3: TGCAGTGCCCTGGATCCAAGGGACTATGGCTACACCTTC.

In this sample, this clonotype turned up many times. The chain carries TRBV2 and TRBJ2-2; D gene ambiguous. There are 12 residues in the CDR3. Germline CDR1 is SNHLY and CDR2 is FYNNEI. The ends were cut back, 6 bases at V and 9 bases at J, with 11 bases in the middle. CDR3 loop: CASRDLGRELFF. In DNA form, the CDR3 reads TGTGCCAGCAGGGACCTAGGACGGGAGCTGTTTTTT.

This clonotype has only one observation. Written as DNA, the CDR3 is TGTGCCAGCAGCCTACAAACCTCGGTTTTTTCTCCGGAGACCCAGTACTTC. Translated, it gives CASSLQTSVFSPETQYF. The chain employs TRBV7-9 and TRBJ2-5; D unclear. The CDR3 contains 17 residues. From germline, CDR1 is SEHNR and CDR2 FQNEAQ (reference sequence). The ends were cut back, 5 bases at V and 5 bases at J, with 24 bases in the middle.

This clonotype was counted many times. The V call is TRBV3-1, the J call TRBJ2-7; TRBD2 matches 8 bases. Germline V gives CDR1 LGHDT, CDR2 YNNKEL (reference sequence). The CDR3 sequence is 13 residues long. J was trimmed by 2 bases and V by 7 bases; bases with no gene match: 4. The CDR3 sequence: CASTDGRAYEQYF. CDR3 DNA sequence: TGTGCCAGCACCGACGGGAGGGCCTACGAGCAGTACTTC.

The chain employs TRBV6-2 or TRBV6-3 and TRBJ2-3; no clear D gene. Trimming removed 6 bases at V and 5 bases at J, with 9 bases between. This CDR3 is built from 12 residues. Germline-derived CDR1 and CDR2 are MNHEY and SVGEGT. CDR3 protein: CASSWTQDTQYF. The CDR3 DNA follows: TGTGCCAGCAGCTGGACCCAAGATACGCAGTATTTT.

The chain is built from TRBV29-1 and TRBJ2-1; TRBD1 is a possible D gene (5 bases). This CDR3 is 16 amino acids long. Trimming stripped 6 bases from V and 0 bases from J, with 18 bases between. Germline V gene data show CDR1 as SQVTM and CDR2 as ANQGSEA. CDR3: CSVRSQGIYSYNEQFF. CDR3 DNA sequence: TGCAGCGTGAGGTCCCAGGGAATTTACTCCTACAATGAGCAGTTCTTC.

The chain joins TRBV29-1 to TRBJ1-4; D remains ambiguous. The ends were cut back, 6 bases at V and 3 bases at J, with 14 bases in the middle. Germline V gene sequence: CDR1 SQVTM, CDR2 ANQGSEA. This CDR3 contains 14 residues. DNA of the CDR3: TGCAGCGTCCACCCCATGCCAGCTAATGAAAAACTGTTTTTT. This gives the protein CSVHPMPANEKLFF.

Of note for this clonotype: This may stem from a read error, because a much larger clone lies one nucleotide away. This chain connects TRBV2 to TRBJ1-2, with a tentative D call TRBD1 (5 bases). This CDR3 has 13 residues. CDR1 and CDR2 (germline): SNHLY, FYNNEI. The CDR3 DNA reads as TGTGCCAGCAGTCCGACAGTAAACTATGGCCACACCTTC. Protein sequence: CASSPTVNYGHTF.

This clonotype was seen only a few times. The rearrangement links TRBV28 to TRBJ2-1; D is unresolved. The germline V gene encodes CDR1 MDHEN and CDR2 SYDVKM. The CDR3 loop spans 14 amino acids. With 5 bases removed from V and 0 bases from J, the gap between germline ends came to 8 bases. The CDR3 spells CASSGVNSYNEQFF. CDR3 sequence (DNA): TGTGCCAGCAGTGGGGTTAACTCCTACAATGAGCAGTTCTTC.

This clonotype was counted at least ten times. The rearrangement uses TRBV12-3 or TRBV12-4 and TRBJ2-7; a weak D match, TRBD2 (6 bases). The CDR3 runs to 13 residues. The V and J ends lost 6 bases and 9 bases respectively, with 18 bases between them. The CDR3 protein is CASRPQVGGWQYF. In DNA, the CDR3 is TGTGCCAGCAGACCCCAGGTCGGGGGATGGCAGTACTTC.

In regard to this clonotype: Germline is not matched at one junction end, which may reflect a read error. The chain employs TRBV7-2 and TRBJ2-7, with 8 bases matching TRBD2. Germline CDR1 is SGHTA and CDR2 is FQGNSA. The CDR3 has 16 amino acids. CDR3 coding DNA: TGTGCCAGCAACTTAGATCTGGCGGGGGGCTCCTACGAGCAGTACTTC. The encoded protein is CASNLDLAGGSYEQYF.

This clonotype appeared many times. The J gene is TRBJ2-2, the V gene TRBV29-1, with 10 bases that match TRBD2. The CDR3 totals 16 residues. The J segment lost 2 bases and the V segment lost 4 bases, leaving 7 bases of the junction unmatched. CDR1 is SQVTM, CDR2 ANQGSEA, per germline. This CDR3 reads CSVVPSGRRNTGELFF. CDR3 coding DNA: TGCAGCGTTGTCCCTAGCGGGAGAAGAAACACCGGGGAGCTGTTTTTT.

The rearrangement joins TRBV9 to TRBJ2-1, with 8 bases fitting TRBD2. This CDR3 has 14 residues. From germline, CDR1 is SGDLS and CDR2 YYNGEE. V was clipped by 4 bases and J by 7 bases; unmatched bases: 7. CDR3: CASSPGGLGNEQFF. DNA of the CDR3: TGTGCCAGCAGCCCGGGAGGGCTAGGTAATGAGCAGTTCTTC. Combining the CDR3 with reference TRBV9 and TRBJ2-1 gives the whole variable domain DSGVTQTPKHLITATGQRVTLRCSPRSGDLSVYWYQQSLDQGLQFLIQYYNGEERAKGNILERFSAQQFPDLHSELNLSSLELGDSALYFCASSPGGLGNEQFFGPGTRLTVL.

This clonotype appeared once. The V call is TRBV6-2 or TRBV6-3, the J call TRBJ2-7, with 10 bases lining up with TRBD2. J gave up 3 bases and V 7 bases, and 9 bases lay outside the gene matches. CDR3 size: 15 residues. Germline values: CDR1 MNHEY, CDR2 SVGEGT. The CDR3 is CASKSGLAIRYEQYF. The CDR3 bases are TGTGCCAGCAAATCGGGACTAGCGATTCGCTACGAGCAGTACTTC.

The rearrangement uses TRBV2 and TRBJ2-1; TRBD2 matches at 8 bases. V lost 8 bases and J lost 2; bases outside the gene matches: 5. CDR3 length: 14 residues. The germline CDR1 and CDR2 sequences are SNHLY and FYNNEI. The CDR3 DNA is TGTGCCAGCGTTAAGCGGGAGACCTACAATGAGCAGTTCTTC. This sequence encodes CASVKRETYNEQFF.

The chain carries TRBV20-1 and TRBJ1-5; no definite D call. The V end was cut by 6 bases, the J end by 3 bases, with 9 bases between. CDR1 and CDR2 (germline): DFQATT, SNEGSKA (reference sequence). CDR3 length equals 12 residues. CDR3 DNA sequence: TGCAGTGCCCCGAGTAACAATCAGCCCCAGCATTTT. This sequence encodes CSAPSNNQPQHF.

This clonotype was counted at least ten times. The chain uses TRBV5-1 and TRBJ2-1; possible D gene TRBD1, 5 bases. The germline gives CDR1 SGHRS, CDR2 YFSETQ. Trimming shortened V by 2 bases and J by 6 bases, and 12 bases separated the two germline ends. The CDR3 covers 14 residues. CDR3 protein: CASSFQGAGNEQFF. CDR3 nucleotides: TGCGCCAGCAGCTTCCAAGGGGCAGGCAATGAGCAGTTCTTC.

This rearrangement joins TRBV19 to TRBJ1-5, with 8 positions matching TRBD1. In germline, CDR1 is LNHDA, CDR2 SQIVND (reference sequence). This CDR3 is built from 14 residues. The trim removed 5 bases at V and 4 bases at J, leaving 4 bases unmatched. As DNA, the CDR3 is TGTGCCAGTAGTGCAGGGGGCTGGAATCAGCCCCAGCATTTT. This translates into CASSAGGWNQPQHF.

As regards this clonotype: A read error may be the cause here, since a much bigger clone is one base away. The rearrangement joins TRBV3-1 to TRBJ1-1; no firm D call. The CDR3 length is 13 residues. Per the germline V gene, CDR1 is LGHDT and CDR2 is YNNKEL (reference sequence). Written as DNA, the CDR3 is TGTGCCAGCAGTCGGGTCGGGAACGCTGAAGCTTTCTTT. Translated: CASSRVGNAEAFF.

This clonotype appeared many times. The chain combines TRBV11-2 with TRBJ2-7, with D unclear. Between the trimmed V and J ends, which lost 5 bases and 2 bases, there was a span of 13 bases. CDR1 is SGHAT, CDR2 FQNNGV, per germline. This CDR3 is built from 14 residues. Written as DNA, the CDR3 is TGTGCCAGCAGCCGCGTCGGGCTGACCTACGAGCAGTACTTC. Residues: CASSRVGLTYEQYF.

The rearrangement uses TRBV14 and TRBJ2-7; the match to TRBD2 covers 12 bases. Trimming took 2 bases from V and 4 from J; bases not matched to a gene: 6. The germline CDR1 and CDR2 sequences are SGHDN and FVKESK. The CDR3 extends over 16 amino acids. CDR3 coding DNA: TGTGCCAGCAGCCAAAAGAGACTAGCGGGGGTTTACGAGCAGTACTTC. It translates to CASSQKRLAGVYEQYF.

A few counts support this clonotype. The chain couples TRBV7-2 to TRBJ2-2; D remains unclear. The CDR3 is made up of 13 amino acids. The V and J ends lost 4 bases and 7 bases respectively, with 10 bases between them. Germline V CDR1 and CDR2: SGHTA, FQGNSA. The CDR3 region has the DNA TGTGCCAGCAGCTCCCTCCCCGACGGGGAGCTGTTTTTT. Translated: CASSSLPDGELFF.

This clonotype occurred a few times. The rearrangement links TRBV11-2 to TRBJ2-1, with D possibly TRBD2 on 6 matching bases. The germline V gene encodes CDR1 SGHAT and CDR2 FQNNGV. Trimming stripped 6 bases from V and 3 bases from J, with 18 bases between. CDR3 length equals 16 residues. CDR3: CASSYLVGGDYNEQFF. CDR3 nucleotide sequence: TGTGCCAGCAGTTACCTAGTGGGCGGGGACTACAATGAGCAGTTCTTC.